The 5 T cell receptor beta chains listed next were all sequenced from one sample in a study of T-cell reconstitution after alpha-beta-depleted transplantation in children. This sample's TCRbeta library carried unique molecular identifier barcodes. MiXCR, applied by TCRdb to the PCR reads, yields one record per CDR3 protein. The sample lists about 130,000 distinct CDR3 sequences; roughly 10% were seen once. Specimen: PBMCs, mostly from graft donor cells, collected 180 days after TCRalphabeta/CD19-depleted stem cell transplant. Source of these receptors: a girl less than two years old who had a stem cell transplant for combined immunodeficiency, so the T cells may come from the graft donor.

This clonotype has only one observation. The J gene is TRBJ1-2, the V gene TRBV30; possibly TRBD1 for D (6 bases). Trimming removed 1 base from V and 4 bases from J, with 13 bases in between. The CDR3 is 14 amino acids. From germline, CDR1 is GTSNPN and CDR2 SVGIG (reference sequence). For the CDR3, the DNA is TGTGCCTGGAGTGGTCACAGGGCGGCCTATGGCTACACCTTC. Translating gives CAWSGHRAAYGYTF.

This clonotype was counted a few times. The chain employs TRBV7-9 and TRBJ2-5; the D is unclear. The CDR3 runs 16 residues. CDR1 SEHNR and CDR2 FQNEAQ come from the germline V gene (reference sequence). Trimming removed 1 base at V and 2 bases at J, with 14 bases between. This CDR3 is CASSLGTKLQQETQYF. For the CDR3, the DNA is TGTGCCAGCAGCTTAGGTACGAAGCTACAACAAGAGACCCAGTACTTC.

The chain joins TRBV19 to TRBJ1-6; D remains unclear. Trimming shortened V by 7 bases and J by 8 bases, and 15 bases separated the two germline ends. This CDR3 has 14 amino acids. Germline V gene lookup returns CDR1 LNHDA and CDR2 SQIVND (reference sequence). CDR3 sequence: CASTARPGDSPLHF. The CDR3 DNA sequence: TGTGCCAGTACCGCCAGGCCTGGCGATTCACCCCTCCACTTT.

The rearrangement uses TRBV18 and TRBJ2-1; D unresolved. The CDR3 has 15 amino acids. Germline V gives CDR1 KGHSH, CDR2 LQKENI. V was cut by 0 bases and J by 12 bases, with 18 bases left in between. The CDR3 DNA reads TGTGCCAGCTCACCACCGGATAGGTCCCCTAGGACGCAGTTCTTC. Translation: CASSPPDRSPRTQFF.

The J gene is TRBJ2-7, the V gene TRBV11-3, with unresolved D. The CDR3 is 14 residues long. V lost 2 bases and J lost 2, with 10 bases in between. Germline V CDR1 and CDR2: SGHNT, YENEEA. Here the CDR3 DNA reads TGTGCCAGCAGCTTAAGGTCAGAACCCTACGAGCAGTACTTC. As protein: CASSLRSEPYEQYF.